This T cell receptor beta chain originates from a study of blood T cell repertoires in COVID-19. Study in general: Samples of COVID-19 (acute and convalescent) were obtained from the United States, Italy and Spain. The analysed material was cDNA or gDNA that came from T cells, B-cell-depleted T cells, or PBMCs.

As originally analysed: Nucleated cell counts were estimated from reference gene primer amplification. Libraries were prepared by immunoSEQ multiplex PCR; TCRdb keeps only in-frame clonotypes and omits some of them. Clone size and the V and J calls come from that table; the DNA yielded D and trimming. The sample gives just over 90,000 clones, about three quarters of which show up once; over 6.5% is in the top ten. There are 18 residues in the CDR3. Germline V lookup: CDR1 MDHEN, CDR2 SYDVKM. Trimming removed 7 bases from V and 7 bases from J, with 28 bases in between. Sequenced sample: peripheral blood. The chain has TRBV28 and TRBJ2-2, with D perhaps TRBD1 (6 bases). This TCR was sampled from a man in his sixties or seventies with acute or convalescent COVID-19. The CDR3 DNA reads as TGTGCCAGCACGCCCTTAAGAGTTCGGGACAACCCCCACGGGGAGCTGTTTTTT. Its protein is CASTPLRVRDNPHGELFF.